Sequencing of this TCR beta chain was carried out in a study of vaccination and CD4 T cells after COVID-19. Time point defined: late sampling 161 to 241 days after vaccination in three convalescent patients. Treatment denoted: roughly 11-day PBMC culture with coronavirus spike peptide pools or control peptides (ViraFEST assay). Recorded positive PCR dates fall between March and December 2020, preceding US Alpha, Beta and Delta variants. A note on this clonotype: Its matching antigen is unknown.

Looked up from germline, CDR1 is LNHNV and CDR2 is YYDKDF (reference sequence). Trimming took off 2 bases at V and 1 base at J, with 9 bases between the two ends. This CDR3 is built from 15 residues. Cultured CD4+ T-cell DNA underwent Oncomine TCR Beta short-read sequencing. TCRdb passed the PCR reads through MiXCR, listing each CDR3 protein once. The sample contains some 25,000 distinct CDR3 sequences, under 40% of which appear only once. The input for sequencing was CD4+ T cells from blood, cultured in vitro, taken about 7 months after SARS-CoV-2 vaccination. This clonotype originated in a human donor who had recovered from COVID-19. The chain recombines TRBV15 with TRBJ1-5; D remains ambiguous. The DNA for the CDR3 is TGTGCCACCAGCAGAAATACAGAGAGCAATCAGCCCCAGCATTTT. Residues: CATSRNTESNQPQHF.